The following is a T cell receptor beta chain sequence with its context. This sample was taken from a study of shared clonotypes between healthy human individuals. The assay was immunoSEQ multiplex PCR, and TCRdb's table has in-frame clones only and misses some. The table lists about 490,000 clones, 78% of them singletons, with 12% in the top ten. The germline gives CDR1 LNHNV, CDR2 YYDKDF (reference sequence). Trimming removed 0 bases from V and 1 base from J, with 9 bases in between. The CDR3 has 15 residues. The clonotype originates from a woman in her 40s in good health. Some clones in this sample may be carry-over from other donors' samples. The rearrangement links TRBV15 to TRBJ1-1; D is unresolved. The specimen was PBMCs. CDR3 sequence reads: CATSRDNSGNTEAFF. In nucleotides, the CDR3 is TGTGCCACCAGCAGAGATAATTCGGGGAACACTGAAGCTTTCTTT.